This TCR beta chain is from a study of early T cells in non-severe SARS-CoV-2 infection. General study results and limits: Anti-spike CD8 responses were favored in VDJdb matching, and private and CD4 specificities were missed.

CDR1 and CDR2 from the germline V gene are SSHAT and FNYEAQ (reference sequence). This CDR3 is 15 amino acids long. This clonotype appeared many times. Its antigen is as yet unknown. At one end the junction does not follow the germline gene, possibly because of a read error. The TCR library protocol attached unique molecular identifiers to the individual cDNA molecules. TCRdb fed the 5' RACE reads into MiXCR, producing one record per CDR3 protein. The sample carries roughly 92,000 distinct CDR3 sequences, 10% to 15% recorded once. The chain combines TRBV7-7 with TRBJ2-5; 9 bases match TRBD2. The sample here was whole blood, taken at baseline. The origin of this receptor is an adult who was a healthcare worker with PCR-confirmed SARS-CoV-2 infection or an uninfected control (not recorded which). CDR3 DNA: TGTGCTAGCAGCTTGAGCGGGGGGCTTCAAGAGACCCAGTACTTC. Residues: CASSLSGGLQETQYF.